Given below is one T cell receptor beta chain in context. CDR1 is LNHDA and CDR2 is SQIVND in the germline V gene (reference sequence). The CDR3 covers 14 residues. V shed 2 bases and J shed 4 bases, with 9 bases lying between them. This sample is drawn from a study of T cell changes during pregnancy in multiple sclerosis. Clones were sequenced by immunoSEQ multiplex PCR, and TCRdb holds only the in-frame ones, with some missing. The top ten clones hold 1.9% of a sample with 75,000 to 80,000 clones, approximately 91% of them seen once. The TCR was taken from a female donor with multiple sclerosis, enrolled in a pregnancy study. Material: peripheral blood, obtained before pregnancy. The chain carries TRBV19 and TRBJ1-5, with D unclear. CDR3 region: CASSIYGGNQPQHF. The DNA of the CDR3 is TGTGCCAGTAGTATATATGGAGGGAATCAGCCCCAGCATTTT.